This T cell receptor (beta chain) is drawn from a study of Ad26.COV2.S vaccination and SARS-CoV-2 variants. Study details: Enrolled in COV1001, the donor was in the Ad26.COV2.S trial arm, which received the vaccine. Each vaccinee took Ad26.COV2.S intramuscularly, once or twice 56 days apart. Study-wide results and caveats: Non-spike TCR breadth did not differ much between vaccine and placebo recipients.

A note on this clone: Its cognate antigen is unknown.

Treatment given: 19 received Ad26.COV2.S at low or high dose, single or two shots; several received placebo; per-sample allocation not given. The samples were gathered on day 63 after the first injection of vaccine or placebo. In Boston, the donor was an adult between 18-55 years of age. TCRdb's copy holds only in-frame clones and misses some; the assay was immunoSEQ multiplex PCR. Of 300,000 to 400,000 clones in the sample, approximately 90% were seen once. From germline, CDR1 is MDHEN and CDR2 SYDVKM. V shed 2 bases and J 2 bases; nucleotides not matched to a gene: 8. This CDR3 is 16 amino acids long.

This TCR derives from a person between 18 and 65 years old who received the Ad26.COV2.S COVID-19 vaccine or a placebo. The chain uses TRBV28 and TRBJ1-2; 7 positions match TRBD1. The sequencing used peripheral blood, collected in a trial of Ad26.COV2.S vaccine versus placebo. Written as DNA, the CDR3 is TGTGCCAGCAGTTTAAGGGGGGACAGCATAAACTATGGCTACACCTTC. Amino acids: CASSLRGDSINYGYTF.